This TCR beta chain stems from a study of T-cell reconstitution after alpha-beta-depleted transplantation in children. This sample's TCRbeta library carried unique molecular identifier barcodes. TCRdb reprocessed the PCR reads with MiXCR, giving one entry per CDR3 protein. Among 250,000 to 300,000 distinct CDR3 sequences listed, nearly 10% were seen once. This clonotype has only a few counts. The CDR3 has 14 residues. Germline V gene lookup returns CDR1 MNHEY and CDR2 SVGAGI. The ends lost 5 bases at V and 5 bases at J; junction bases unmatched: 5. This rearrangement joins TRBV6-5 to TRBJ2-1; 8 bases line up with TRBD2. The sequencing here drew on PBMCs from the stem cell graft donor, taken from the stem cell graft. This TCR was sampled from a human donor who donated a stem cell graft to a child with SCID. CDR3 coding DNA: TGTGCCAGCAGTACTAGCGGAAGACACAATGAGCAGTTCTTC. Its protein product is CASSTSGRHNEQFF.